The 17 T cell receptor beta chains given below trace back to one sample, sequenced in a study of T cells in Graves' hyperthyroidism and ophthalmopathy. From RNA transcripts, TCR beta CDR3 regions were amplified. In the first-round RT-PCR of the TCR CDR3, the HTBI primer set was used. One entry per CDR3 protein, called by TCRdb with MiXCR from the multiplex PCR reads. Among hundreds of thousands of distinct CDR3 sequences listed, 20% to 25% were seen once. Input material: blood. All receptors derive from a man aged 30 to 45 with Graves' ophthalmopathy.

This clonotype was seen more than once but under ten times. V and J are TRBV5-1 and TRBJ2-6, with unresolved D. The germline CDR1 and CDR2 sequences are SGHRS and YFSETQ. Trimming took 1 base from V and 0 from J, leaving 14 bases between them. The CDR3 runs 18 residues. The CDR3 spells CASSLWGGESSGANVLTF. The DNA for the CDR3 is TGCGCCAGCAGCTTGTGGGGTGGGGAAAGCTCTGGGGCCAACGTCCTGACTTTC.

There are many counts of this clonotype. CDR3 DNA sequence: TGTGCCAGCAGCACGACTAGCGGGAGTACCAATGAGCAGTTCTTC. It yields the protein CASSTTSGSTNEQFF. The genes are TRBV7-2 and TRBJ2-1; 12 bases map to TRBD2. The CDR3 consists of 15 residues. Germline lookup yields CDR1 SGHTA and CDR2 FQGNSA. The junction had 5 bases not matched to a gene; V was cut back by 5 bases and J by 6 bases.

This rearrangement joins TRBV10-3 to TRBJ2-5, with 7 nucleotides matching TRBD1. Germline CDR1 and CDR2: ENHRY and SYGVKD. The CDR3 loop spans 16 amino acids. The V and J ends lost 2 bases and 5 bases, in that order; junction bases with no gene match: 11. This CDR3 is CAISEQGGTEVETQYF. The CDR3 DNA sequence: TGTGCCATCAGTGAGCAAGGGGGCACGGAGGTGGAGACCCAGTACTTC.

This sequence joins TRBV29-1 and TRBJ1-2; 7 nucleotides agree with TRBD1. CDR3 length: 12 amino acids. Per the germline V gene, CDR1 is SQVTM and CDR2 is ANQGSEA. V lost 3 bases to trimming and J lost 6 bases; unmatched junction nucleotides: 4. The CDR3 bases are TGCAGCGTTGAGTACAGGGGCGATGGCTACACCTTC. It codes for CSVEYRGDGYTF.

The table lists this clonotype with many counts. The chain's CDR3 is CASSVSPQYQETQYF. The CDR3 DNA reads TGTGCCAGCAGTGTATCTCCCCAATACCAAGAGACCCAGTACTTC. V and J are TRBV2 and TRBJ2-5; unclear D gene. V was clipped by 4 bases and J by 0 bases, with 12 bases between them. CDR3 length: 15 amino acids. Per germline, CDR1 SNHLY and CDR2 FYNNEI.

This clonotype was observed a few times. CDR3 sequence (DNA): TGTGCCAGCAGCTTCAGTGCTGCGGGAGGGCCCGGTGAGCAGTTCTTC. It translates to CASSFSAAGGPGEQFF. The chain is built from TRBV7-2 and TRBJ2-1; TRBD2 matches at 9 bases. After removal of 3 bases from V and 9 bases from J, the junction contained 12 bases not matched to a gene. This CDR3 has 16 residues. Germline V lookup: CDR1 SGHTA, CDR2 FQGNSA.

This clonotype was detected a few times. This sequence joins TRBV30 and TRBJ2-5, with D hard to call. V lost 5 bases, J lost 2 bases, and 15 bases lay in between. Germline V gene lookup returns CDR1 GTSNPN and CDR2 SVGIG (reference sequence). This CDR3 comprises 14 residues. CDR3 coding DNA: TGTGCCTGGCGGAGAAACCTCAGACAAGAGACCCAGTACTTC. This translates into CAWRRNLRQETQYF. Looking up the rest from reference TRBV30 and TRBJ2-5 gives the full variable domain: SQTIHQWPATLVQPVGSPLSLECTVEGTSNPNLYWYRQAAGRGLQLLFYSVGIGQISSEVPQNLSASRPQDRQFILSSKKLLLSDSGFYLCAWRRNLRQETQYFGPGTRLLVL.

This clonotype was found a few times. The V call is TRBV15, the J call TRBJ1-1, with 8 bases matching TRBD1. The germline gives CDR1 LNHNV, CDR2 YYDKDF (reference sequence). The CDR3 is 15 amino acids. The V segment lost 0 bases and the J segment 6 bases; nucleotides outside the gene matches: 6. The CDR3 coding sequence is TGTGCCACCAGCAGAGATCAGGGGGCGGTCTCTGAAGCTTTCTTT. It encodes CATSRDQGAVSEAFF.

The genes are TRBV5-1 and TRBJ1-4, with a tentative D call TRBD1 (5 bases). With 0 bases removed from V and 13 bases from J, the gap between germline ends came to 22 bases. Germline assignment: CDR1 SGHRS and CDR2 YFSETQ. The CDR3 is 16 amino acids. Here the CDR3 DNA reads TGCGCCAGCAGCTTGGCGGGCAGCGGTAATGAAAGGGGACTGTTTTTT. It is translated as CASSLAGSGNERGLFF.

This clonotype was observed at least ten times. CDR3 coding DNA: TGTGCCAGCAGCTTAGGTCCGGGACCCCTCTCCTACAATGAGCAGTTCTTC. It specifies CASSLGPGPLSYNEQFF. V usage is TRBV7-8 and J usage is TRBJ2-1; D may match TRBD1 or TRBD2 (5 bases each). Trimming removed 1 base at V and 0 bases at J, with 13 bases between. Germline V lookup: CDR1 SGHVS, CDR2 FQNEAQ. This CDR3 region has 17 residues.

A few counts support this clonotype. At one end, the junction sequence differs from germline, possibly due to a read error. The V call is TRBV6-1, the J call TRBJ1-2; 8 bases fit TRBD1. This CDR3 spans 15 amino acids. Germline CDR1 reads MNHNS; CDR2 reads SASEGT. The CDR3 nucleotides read TGTGCCAGCAGCGAAGACAGGGGTACCGGCCATGGCTACACCTTC. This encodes CASSEDRGTGHGYTF.

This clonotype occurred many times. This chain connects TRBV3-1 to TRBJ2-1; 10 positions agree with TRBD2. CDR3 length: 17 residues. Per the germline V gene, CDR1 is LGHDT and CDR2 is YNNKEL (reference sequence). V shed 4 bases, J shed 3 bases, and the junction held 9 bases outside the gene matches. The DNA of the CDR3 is TGTGCCAGCAGCCCGCCTTGGGTAGCGGGAGGCTACAATGAGCAGTTCTTC. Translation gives CASSPPWVAGGYNEQFF.

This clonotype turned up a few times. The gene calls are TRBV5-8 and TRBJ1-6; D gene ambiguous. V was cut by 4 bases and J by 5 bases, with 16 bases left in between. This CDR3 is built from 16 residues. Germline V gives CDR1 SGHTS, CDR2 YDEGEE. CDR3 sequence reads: CASSPPTEKNNSPLHF. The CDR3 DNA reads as TGTGCCAGCAGCCCCCCCACAGAAAAGAATAATTCACCCCTCCACTTT.

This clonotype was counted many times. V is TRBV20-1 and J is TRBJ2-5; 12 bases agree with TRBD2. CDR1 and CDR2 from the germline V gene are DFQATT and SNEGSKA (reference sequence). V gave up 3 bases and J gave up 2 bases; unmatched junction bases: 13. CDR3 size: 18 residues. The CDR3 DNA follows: TGCAGTGCTAGCTTCAGACTAGCGGGAGTGGTGGGGCAAGAGACCCAGTACTTC. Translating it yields CSASFRLAGVVGQETQYF.

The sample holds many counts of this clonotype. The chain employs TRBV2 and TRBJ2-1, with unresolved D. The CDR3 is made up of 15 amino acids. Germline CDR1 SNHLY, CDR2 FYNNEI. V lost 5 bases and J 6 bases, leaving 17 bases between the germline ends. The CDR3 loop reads CASSRHFMEPNEQFF. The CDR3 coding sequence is TGTGCCAGCAGTCGACACTTTATGGAGCCCAATGAGCAGTTCTTC.

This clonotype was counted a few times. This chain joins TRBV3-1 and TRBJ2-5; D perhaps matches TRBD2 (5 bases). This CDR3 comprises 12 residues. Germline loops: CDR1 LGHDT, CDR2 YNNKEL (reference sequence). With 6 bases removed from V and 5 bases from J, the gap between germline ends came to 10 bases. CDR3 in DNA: TGTGCCAGCAGAGGGAGTTTGGAGACCCAGTACTTC. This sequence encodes CASRGSLETQYF.

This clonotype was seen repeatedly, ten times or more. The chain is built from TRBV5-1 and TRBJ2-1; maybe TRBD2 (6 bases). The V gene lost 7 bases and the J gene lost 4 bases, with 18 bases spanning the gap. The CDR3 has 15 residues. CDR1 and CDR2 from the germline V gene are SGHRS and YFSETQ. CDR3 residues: CASSTGGPLYNEQFF. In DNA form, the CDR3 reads TGCGCCAGCTCCACCGGGGGTCCCCTTTACAATGAGCAGTTCTTC.